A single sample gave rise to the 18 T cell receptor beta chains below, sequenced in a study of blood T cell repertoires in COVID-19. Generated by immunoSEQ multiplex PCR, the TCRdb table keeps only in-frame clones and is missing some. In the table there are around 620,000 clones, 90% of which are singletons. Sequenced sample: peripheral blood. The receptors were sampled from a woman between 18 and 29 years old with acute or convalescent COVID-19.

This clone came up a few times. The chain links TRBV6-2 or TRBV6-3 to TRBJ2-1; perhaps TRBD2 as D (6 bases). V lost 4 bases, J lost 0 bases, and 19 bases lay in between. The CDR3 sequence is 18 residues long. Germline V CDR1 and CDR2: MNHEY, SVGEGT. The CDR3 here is CASSFRGDPRGSYNEQFF. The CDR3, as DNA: TGTGCCAGCAGTTTCCGCGGGGACCCCAGAGGCTCCTACAATGAGCAGTTCTTC.

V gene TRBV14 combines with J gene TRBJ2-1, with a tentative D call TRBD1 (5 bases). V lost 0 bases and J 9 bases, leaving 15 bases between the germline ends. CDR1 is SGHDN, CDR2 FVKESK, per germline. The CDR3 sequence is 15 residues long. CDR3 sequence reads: CASSQEANRWGEQFF. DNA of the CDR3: TGTGCCAGCAGCCAAGAGGCGAACAGGTGGGGTGAGCAGTTCTTC.

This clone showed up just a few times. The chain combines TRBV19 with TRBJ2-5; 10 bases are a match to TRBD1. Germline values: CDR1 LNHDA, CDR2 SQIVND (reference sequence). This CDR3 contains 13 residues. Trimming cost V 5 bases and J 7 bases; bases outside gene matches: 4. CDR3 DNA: TGTGCCAGTAGTGACAGGGGGCGGGGGACCCAGTACTTC. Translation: CASSDRGRGTQYF.

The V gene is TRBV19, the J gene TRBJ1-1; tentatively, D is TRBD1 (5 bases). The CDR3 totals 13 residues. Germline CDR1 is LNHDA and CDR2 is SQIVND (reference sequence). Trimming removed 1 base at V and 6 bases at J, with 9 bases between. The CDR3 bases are TGTGCCAGTAGTATAGTAGGGGATCCTGAAGCTTTCTTT. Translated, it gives CASSIVGDPEAFF. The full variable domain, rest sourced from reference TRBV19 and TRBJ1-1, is DGGITQSPKYLFRKEGQNVTLSCEQNLNHDAMYWYRQDPGQGLRLIYYSQIVNDFQKGDIAEGYSVSREKKESFPLTVTSAQKNPTAFYLCASSIVGDPEAFFGQGTRLTVV.

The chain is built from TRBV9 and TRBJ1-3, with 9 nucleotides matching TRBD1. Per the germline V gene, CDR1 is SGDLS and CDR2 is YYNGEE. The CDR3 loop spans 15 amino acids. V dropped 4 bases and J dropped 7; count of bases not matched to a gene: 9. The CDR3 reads CASSPTGGAGNTIYF. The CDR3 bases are TGTGCCAGCAGCCCCACAGGGGGCGCGGGGAACACCATATATTTT. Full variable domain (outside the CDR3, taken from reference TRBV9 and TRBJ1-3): DSGVTQTPKHLITATGQRVTLRCSPRSGDLSVYWYQQSLDQGLQFLIQYYNGEERAKGNILERFSAQQFPDLHSELNLSSLELGDSALYFCASSPTGGAGNTIYFGEGSWLTVV.

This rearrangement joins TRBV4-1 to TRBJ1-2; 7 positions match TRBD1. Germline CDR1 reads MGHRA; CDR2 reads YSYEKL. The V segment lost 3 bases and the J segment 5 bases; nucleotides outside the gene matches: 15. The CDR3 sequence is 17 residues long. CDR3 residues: CASSQAGQTGPRYGYTF. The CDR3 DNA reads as TGCGCCAGCAGCCAGGCAGGCCAGACAGGGCCGAGGTATGGCTACACCTTC.

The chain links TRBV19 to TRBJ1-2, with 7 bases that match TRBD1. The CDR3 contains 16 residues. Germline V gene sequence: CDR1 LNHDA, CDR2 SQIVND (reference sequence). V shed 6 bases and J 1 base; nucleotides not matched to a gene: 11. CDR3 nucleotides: TGTGCCAGTAGACAGTCCGGGACAGTCTTTAACTATGGCTACACCTTC. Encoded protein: CASRQSGTVFNYGYTF. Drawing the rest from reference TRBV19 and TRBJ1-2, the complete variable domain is DGGITQSPKYLFRKEGQNVTLSCEQNLNHDAMYWYRQDPGQGLRLIYYSQIVNDFQKGDIAEGYSVSREKKESFPLTVTSAQKNPTAFYLCASRQSGTVFNYGYTFGSGTRLTVV.

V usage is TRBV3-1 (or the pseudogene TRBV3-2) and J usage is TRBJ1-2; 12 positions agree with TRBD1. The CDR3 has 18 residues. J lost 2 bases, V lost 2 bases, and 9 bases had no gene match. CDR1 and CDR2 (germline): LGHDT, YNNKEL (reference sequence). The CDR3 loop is CASSQRGTGGSSNYGYTF. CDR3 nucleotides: TGTGCCAGCAGCCAAAGGGGGACAGGGGGCTCATCGAACTATGGCTACACCTTC.

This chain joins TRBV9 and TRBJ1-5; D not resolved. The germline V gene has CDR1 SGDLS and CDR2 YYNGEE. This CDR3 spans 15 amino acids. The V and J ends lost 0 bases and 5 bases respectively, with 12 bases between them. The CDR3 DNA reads TGTGCCAGCAGCGTAGCGGGAGGAGGAGATCAGCCCCAGCATTTT. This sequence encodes CASSVAGGGDQPQHF.

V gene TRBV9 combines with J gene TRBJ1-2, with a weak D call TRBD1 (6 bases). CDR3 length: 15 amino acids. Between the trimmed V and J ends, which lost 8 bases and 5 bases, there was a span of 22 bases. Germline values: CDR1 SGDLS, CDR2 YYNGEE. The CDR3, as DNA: TGTGCCAGGATTCCCGTGGGGGGGGCTGGATATGGCTACACCTTC. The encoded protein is CARIPVGGAGYGYTF.

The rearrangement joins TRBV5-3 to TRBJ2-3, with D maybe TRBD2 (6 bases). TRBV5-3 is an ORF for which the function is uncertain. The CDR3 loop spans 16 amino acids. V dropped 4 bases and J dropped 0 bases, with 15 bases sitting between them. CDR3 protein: CARSPRLGFSTDTQYF. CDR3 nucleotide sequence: TGTGCCAGAAGCCCCCGACTAGGGTTCAGCACAGATACGCAGTATTTT.

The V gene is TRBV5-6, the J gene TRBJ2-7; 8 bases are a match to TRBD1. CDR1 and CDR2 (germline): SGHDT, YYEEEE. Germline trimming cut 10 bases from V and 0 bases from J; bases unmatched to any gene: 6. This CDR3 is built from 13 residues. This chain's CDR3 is CAGGTGGSYEQYF. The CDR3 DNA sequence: TGTGCCGGCGGGACAGGCGGCTCCTACGAGCAGTACTTC.

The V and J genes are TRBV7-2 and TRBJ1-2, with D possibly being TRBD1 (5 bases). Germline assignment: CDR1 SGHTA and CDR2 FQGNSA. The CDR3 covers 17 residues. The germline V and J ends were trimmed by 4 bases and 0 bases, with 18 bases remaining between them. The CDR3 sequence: CASSWDWMRRSNYGYTF. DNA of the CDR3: TGTGCCAGCAGCTGGGACTGGATGAGGCGGTCTAACTATGGCTACACCTTC.

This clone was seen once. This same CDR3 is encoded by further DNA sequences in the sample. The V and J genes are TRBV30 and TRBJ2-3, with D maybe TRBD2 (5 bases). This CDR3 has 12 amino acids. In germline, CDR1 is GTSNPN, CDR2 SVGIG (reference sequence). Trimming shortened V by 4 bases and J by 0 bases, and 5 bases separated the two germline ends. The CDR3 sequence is CAWTGSTDTQYF. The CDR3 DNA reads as TGTGCCTGGACGGGGAGCACAGATACGCAGTATTTT.

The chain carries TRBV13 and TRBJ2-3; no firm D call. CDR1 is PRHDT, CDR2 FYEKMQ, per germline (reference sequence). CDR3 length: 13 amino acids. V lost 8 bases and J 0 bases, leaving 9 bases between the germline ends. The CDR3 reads CASYSSSTDTQYF. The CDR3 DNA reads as TGTGCCAGCTACTCCTCTAGCACAGATACGCAGTATTTT.

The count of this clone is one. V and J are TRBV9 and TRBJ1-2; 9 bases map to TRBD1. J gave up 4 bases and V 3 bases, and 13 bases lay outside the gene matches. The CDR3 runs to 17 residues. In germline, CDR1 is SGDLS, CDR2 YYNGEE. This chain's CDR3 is CASSGSGTGSMGYGYTF. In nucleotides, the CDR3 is TGTGCCAGCAGCGGTTCCGGGACAGGGTCAATGGGCTATGGCTACACCTTC.

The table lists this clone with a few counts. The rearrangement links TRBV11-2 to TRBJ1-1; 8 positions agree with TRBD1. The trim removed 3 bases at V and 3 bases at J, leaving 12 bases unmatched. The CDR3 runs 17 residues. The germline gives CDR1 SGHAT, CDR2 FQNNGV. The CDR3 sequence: CASSFQPGGTGDTEAFF. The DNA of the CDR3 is TGTGCCAGCAGCTTCCAACCAGGGGGCACAGGGGACACTGAAGCTTTCTTT.

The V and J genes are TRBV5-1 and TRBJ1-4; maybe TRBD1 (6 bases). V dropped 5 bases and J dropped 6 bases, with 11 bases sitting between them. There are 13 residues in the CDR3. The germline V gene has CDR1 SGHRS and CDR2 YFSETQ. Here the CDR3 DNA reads TGCGCCAGCAGAGGGGGAAGAGATGAAAAACTGTTTTTT. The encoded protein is CASRGGRDEKLFF.